What follows are 25 T cell receptor beta chains derived from one specimen sequenced in a study of identical twins. TCRdb redid the calling of the 5' RACE reads with MiXCR, one entry per CDR3 protein. The sample has nearly 900,000 distinct CDR3 sequences, 9% to 15% seen once. The sample was also reused in another study, on yellow fever vaccine responses in identical twins.

Input material: PBMCs. All receptors come from a woman aged 18-29 years in good health.

This clonotype was seen just once. The chain has TRBV6-1 and TRBJ2-7, with D maybe TRBD2 (6 bases). From germline, CDR1 is MNHNS and CDR2 SASEGT. V was cut by 7 bases and J by 6 bases, with 22 bases left in between. CDR3 length: 15 amino acids. CDR3 DNA: TGTGCCAGCACCGACTTTGGAACCGCCGGGGGCGAGCAGTACTTC. It yields the protein CASTDFGTAGGEQYF.

J is TRBJ2-2 and V is TRBV10-3; D uncertain. The length of the CDR3 is 12 residues. Looked up from germline, CDR1 is ENHRY and CDR2 is SYGVKD. V lost 0 bases to trimming and J lost 8 bases, with 4 bases between them. The CDR3 protein is CAISESLGELFF. The CDR3 coding sequence is TGTGCCATCAGTGAGTCGTTGGGGGAGCTGTTTTTT.

The chain couples TRBV5-1 to TRBJ2-7, with 10 bases lining up with TRBD2. V lost 0 bases, J lost 3 bases, and 9 bases stayed unmatched. There are 17 residues in the CDR3. Per germline, CDR1 SGHRS and CDR2 YFSETQ. CDR3 amino acids: CASSLELASGGYYEQYF. The DNA of the CDR3 is TGCGCCAGCAGCTTGGAGCTCGCTAGCGGGGGCTACTACGAGCAGTACTTC.

The chain employs TRBV15 and TRBJ1-3, with unresolved D. Germline V gene sequence: CDR1 LNHNV, CDR2 YYDKDF (reference sequence). The CDR3 has 14 amino acids. The V and J ends lost 5 bases and 8 bases respectively, with 16 bases between them. CDR3 sequence: CATSFATREDTIYF. The DNA of the CDR3 is TGTGCCACCAGCTTCGCTACCCGAGAGGACACCATATATTTT.

V usage is TRBV5-8 and J usage is TRBJ1-2; D might be TRBD1 (5 bases). Germline CDR1 SGHTS, CDR2 YDEGEE. The V gene lost 0 bases and the J gene lost 1 base, with 16 bases spanning the gap. The CDR3 totals 17 residues. The CDR3 protein is CASSLAFSSQGNYGYTF. The CDR3 nucleotides are TGTGCCAGCAGCTTGGCCTTTTCATCCCAGGGTAACTATGGCTACACCTTC.

The chain couples TRBV5-1 to TRBJ2-5, with D perhaps TRBD1 (6 bases). The CDR3 is made up of 16 amino acids. The germline V gene has CDR1 SGHRS and CDR2 YFSETQ. Trimming left V 4 bases short and J 5 bases short, with 21 bases between. The DNA for the CDR3 is TGCGCCAGCAGCCTTGTTGGGGGCAGAGTGGGGGAGACCCAGTACTTC. It specifies CASSLVGGRVGETQYF.

V usage is TRBV10-3 and J usage is TRBJ2-1, with 10 bases lining up with TRBD2. Germline assignment: CDR1 ENHRY and CDR2 SYGVKD. With V trimmed by 0 bases and J by 4 bases, 15 bases remained unmatched. The CDR3 has 20 residues. This CDR3 is CAISESVRSPGTSAYNEQFF. The CDR3 DNA reads TGTGCCATCAGTGAGTCGGTCAGGTCCCCCGGGACTAGCGCGTACAATGAGCAGTTCTTC.

This clonotype was counted a few times. The chain employs TRBV7-9 and TRBJ2-6; perhaps TRBD1 as D (6 bases). Trimming cost V 0 bases and J 2 bases, with 11 bases left between them. The germline gives CDR1 SEHNR, CDR2 FQNEAQ (reference sequence). The CDR3 runs 17 residues. DNA of the CDR3: TGTGCCAGCAGCTTAGCCTTACAGGGAACTGGGGCCAACGTCCTGACTTTC. Protein product: CASSLALQGTGANVLTF.

This clonotype turned up a few times. J is TRBJ2-7 and V is TRBV7-2; TRBD2 matches 8 bases. This CDR3 has 14 amino acids. With 7 bases clipped from V and 2 bases from J, the junction kept 7 bases outside the gene matches. From germline, CDR1 is SGHTA and CDR2 FQGNSA. CDR3 in amino acids: CASTPAGGTYEQYF. CDR3 nucleotides: TGTGCCAGCACTCCGGCGGGAGGCACCTACGAGCAGTACTTC.

This clonotype was seen repeatedly, ten times or more. This rearrangement joins TRBV6-1 to TRBJ2-7, with TRBD1 identical over 10 bases. This CDR3 contains 13 residues. Germline V CDR1 and CDR2: MNHNS, SASEGT. V lost 8 bases to trimming and J lost 4 bases; unmatched junction nucleotides: 5. The CDR3 coding sequence is TGTGCCAGCCGGCCGGGACAGGGGTACGAGCAGTACTTC. This translates into CASRPGQGYEQYF.

The CDR3, as DNA: TGTGCCACCAGTGATTTGACGGGGGGCGGGCGCACAGATACGCAGTATTTT. Protein: CATSDLTGGGRTDTQYF. V gene TRBV24-1 combines with J gene TRBJ2-3, with D possibly matching TRBD2 (7 bases). The CDR3 loop spans 17 amino acids. CDR1 is KGHDR, CDR2 SFDVKD, per germline. V lost 0 bases and J 1 base, leaving 13 bases between the germline ends.

This chain connects TRBV27 to TRBJ1-6; D ambiguous. The CDR3 sequence is 14 residues long. V gave up 1 base and J gave up 8 bases, with 9 bases separating them. Germline V gene lookup returns CDR1 MNHEY and CDR2 SMNVEV (reference sequence). This CDR3 reads CASSLFQAHSPLHF. The CDR3, as DNA: TGTGCCAGCAGTTTATTTCAGGCCCATTCACCCCTCCACTTT.

The chain couples TRBV5-5 to TRBJ2-2; TRBD1 matches 12 bases. Per germline, CDR1 SGHKS and CDR2 YYEKEE (reference sequence). CDR3 length equals 17 residues. The ends lost 6 bases at V and 2 bases at J; junction bases unmatched: 8. The CDR3 reads CASTILGTGGNTGELFF. DNA for the CDR3: TGTGCCAGCACCATTCTGGGGACAGGGGGCAACACCGGGGAGCTGTTTTTT.

The chain links TRBV20-1 to TRBJ1-4; 7 bases agree with TRBD1. The trim removed 1 base at V and 8 bases at J, leaving 7 bases unmatched. Germline V gene lookup returns CDR1 DFQATT and CDR2 SNEGSKA (reference sequence). The CDR3 is 14 amino acids. For the CDR3, the DNA is TGCAGTGCTAGAGGAGGGGGAGGGGGCGAAAAACTGTTTTTT. The encoded protein is CSARGGGGGEKLFF.

This clonotype was counted between two and nine times. The gene calls are TRBV10-3 and TRBJ1-1; 8 bases are a match to TRBD1. This CDR3 comprises 15 residues. V gave up 6 bases and J gave up 1 base; unmatched junction bases: 7. Germline V gene lookup returns CDR1 ENHRY and CDR2 SYGVKD. CDR3 DNA sequence: TGTGCCATCAGCTATTACAGGGGGGAGAACACTGAAGCTTTCTTT. This encodes CAISYYRGENTEAFF.

This clonotype appeared a few times. The chain has TRBV7-8 and TRBJ2-2; D is uncertain. This CDR3 has 18 residues. CDR1 and CDR2 (germline): SGHVS, FQNEAQ. V gave up 1 base and J gave up 2 bases, with 17 bases separating them. CDR3 residues: CASSLGRIGWENTGELFF. The CDR3 DNA reads as TGTGCCAGCAGCTTAGGAAGGATTGGGTGGGAAAACACCGGGGAGCTGTTTTTT. Drawing the rest from reference TRBV7-8 and TRBJ2-2, the complete variable domain is GAGVSQSPRYKVAKRGQDVALRCDPISGHVSLFWYQQALGQGPEFLTYFQNEAQLDKSGLPSDRFFAERPEGSVSTLKIQRTQQEDSAVYLCASSLGRIGWENTGELFFGEGSRLTVL.

The rearrangement links TRBV3-1 to TRBJ2-5; 9 positions agree with TRBD2. Trimming took 0 bases from V and 1 from J; bases not matched to a gene: 3. From germline, CDR1 is LGHDT and CDR2 YNNKEL (reference sequence). The CDR3 is 16 residues long. The CDR3 loop is CASSQERRGGQETQYF. In nucleotides, the CDR3 is TGTGCCAGCAGCCAAGAACGGCGGGGGGGCCAAGAGACCCAGTACTTC.

The table lists this clonotype with a few counts. The chain joins TRBV4-2 to TRBJ2-7, with 14 bases lining up with TRBD2. The J segment lost 6 bases and the V segment lost 1 base, leaving 5 bases of the junction unmatched. This CDR3 spans 16 amino acids. Germline V CDR1 and CDR2: LGHNA, YNFKEQ. CDR3 in DNA: TGTGCCAGCAGCCAAGCGGGGACTAGCGGGAGTCTCGAGCAGTACTTC. Protein sequence: CASSQAGTSGSLEQYF.

This clonotype was seen only a few times. The J gene is TRBJ1-2, the V gene TRBV6-5; no clear D gene. The length of the CDR3 is 11 residues. The germline gives CDR1 MNHEY, CDR2 SVGAGI. V was shortened by 10 bases and J by 3 bases, with 9 bases between the two germline ends. Written as DNA, the CDR3 is TGTGCCACCCGACGCGACTATGGCTACACCTTC. It specifies CATRRDYGYTF.

This clonotype was picked up many times. The chain has TRBV2 and TRBJ2-1; D might be TRBD1 or TRBD2, each matching 5 bases. The V gene lost 2 bases and the J gene lost 8 bases, with 19 bases spanning the gap. The CDR3 covers 16 residues. Germline V lookup: CDR1 SNHLY, CDR2 FYNNEI. Here the CDR3 DNA reads TGTGCCAGCAGTGAAACGGGACCGCCCTCGTACGATGAGCAGTTCTTC. Protein: CASSETGPPSYDEQFF.

This chain uses TRBV11-1 with TRBJ2-1; TRBD2 agrees at 7 bases. J lost 7 bases, V lost 2 bases, and 17 bases had no gene match. Germline lookup yields CDR1 SGHAT and CDR2 FQDESV (reference sequence). There are 18 residues in the CDR3. The CDR3 is CASSLPGVLAKGRNEQFF. The CDR3 region has the DNA TGTGCCAGCAGCTTACCCGGGGTACTAGCGAAGGGTCGGAATGAGCAGTTCTTC.

This rearrangement joins TRBV27 to TRBJ2-3; 12 bases match TRBD2. The length of the CDR3 is 18 residues. The V segment lost 0 bases and the J segment 7 bases; nucleotides outside the gene matches: 11. CDR1 and CDR2 (germline): MNHEY, SMNVEV (reference sequence). CDR3 nucleotides: TGTGCCAGCAGTTTATCCCCCTCGACTAGCGGGAGTATGAATACGCAGTATTTT. Protein: CASSLSPSTSGSMNTQYF.

This chain connects TRBV28 to TRBJ2-7; TRBD2 agrees at 9 bases. CDR3 length equals 19 residues. V trimming: 6 bases; J trimming: 3 bases; junction bases outside the gene matches: 21. CDR1 is MDHEN, CDR2 SYDVKM, per germline. The CDR3: CASSPTGGLAARLNYEQYF. The CDR3 nucleotides are TGTGCCAGCAGCCCAACGGGGGGACTAGCAGCCCGCCTAAACTACGAGCAGTACTTC.

This chain uses TRBV9 with TRBJ2-5; 12 bases line up with TRBD2. CDR1 is SGDLS and CDR2 is YYNGEE in the germline V gene. Unmatched junction bases numbered 11, after V lost 3 bases and J lost 5 bases. The CDR3 contains 17 residues. Here the CDR3 DNA reads TGTGCCAGCAGCGCGAGCTCGGGGCTAGCGGGAGGGGAGACCCAGTACTTC. This gives the protein CASSASSGLAGGETQYF.

The chain has TRBV12-3 or TRBV12-4 and TRBJ1-4; D is undetermined. Between the trimmed V and J ends, which lost 4 bases and 0 bases, there was a span of 12 bases. This CDR3 spans 16 amino acids. In DNA, the CDR3 is TGTGCCAGCAGTTCCTCCCGGGGAGCAACTAATGAAAAACTGTTTTTT. Protein product: CASSSSRGATNEKLFF.